This T cell receptor beta chain was profiled in a study of shared clonotypes between healthy human individuals. It was 150 to 250 ng DNA, about 30,000 T cell genomes, that sorted-subset replicate PCRs used. The assay was immunoSEQ multiplex PCR, and TCRdb's table has in-frame clones only and misses some. The repertoire includes 2,100,000 or so clones, nearly 97% of them detected once, and 0.1% to 0.15% sits in the top ten. Study donors comprised healthy, HIV-negative adults devoid of recent acute infection or vaccination. Overall study results and limits: Lower generation probabilities were found for non-shared clonotypes than for those shared by all four donors. Naive subsets typically showed greater estimated richness than memory subsets.

Notes on this clone: Its specificity is unknown.

V lost 2 bases and J lost 3, with 7 bases in between. CDR3 length: 13 amino acids. Germline-derived CDR1 and CDR2 are KGHSY and FQNENV. This sequence joins TRBV16 and TRBJ1-2; the D gene is possibly TRBD1 (5 bases). Material for sequencing was naive CD4+ T cells sorted from blood. Subset given: CD45RA+ positively selected. This TCR was recovered from a man between 18 and 35 years old in good health. The CDR3 sequence is CASSQVRDYGYTF. DNA of the CDR3: TGTGCCAGCAGCCAAGTCAGGGACTATGGCTACACCTTC.